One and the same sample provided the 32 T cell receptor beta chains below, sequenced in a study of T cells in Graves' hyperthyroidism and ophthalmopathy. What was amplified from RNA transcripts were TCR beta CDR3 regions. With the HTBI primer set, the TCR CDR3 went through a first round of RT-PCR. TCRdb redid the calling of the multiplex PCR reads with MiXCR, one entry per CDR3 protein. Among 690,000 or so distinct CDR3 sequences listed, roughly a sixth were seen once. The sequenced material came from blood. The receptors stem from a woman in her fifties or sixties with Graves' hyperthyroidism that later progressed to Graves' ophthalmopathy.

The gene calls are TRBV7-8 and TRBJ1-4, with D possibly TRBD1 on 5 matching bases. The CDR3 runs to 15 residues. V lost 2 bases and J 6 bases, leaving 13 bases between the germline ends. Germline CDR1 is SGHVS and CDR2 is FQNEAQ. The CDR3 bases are TGTGCCAGCAGCTTAAGCAGGGTTCCCTATGAAAAACTGTTTTTT. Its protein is CASSLSRVPYEKLFF.

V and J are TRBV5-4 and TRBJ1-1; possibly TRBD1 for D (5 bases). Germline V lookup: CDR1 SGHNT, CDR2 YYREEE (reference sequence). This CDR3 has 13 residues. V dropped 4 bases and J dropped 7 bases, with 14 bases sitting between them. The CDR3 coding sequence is TGTGCCAGCAGCGTAGGGACGACGAATGAAGCTTTCTTT. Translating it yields CASSVGTTNEAFF.

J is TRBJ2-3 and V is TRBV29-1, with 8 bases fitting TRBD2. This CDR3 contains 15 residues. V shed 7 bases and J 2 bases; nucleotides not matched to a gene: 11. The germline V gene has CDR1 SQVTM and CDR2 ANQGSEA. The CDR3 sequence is CSATGGEPITDTQYF. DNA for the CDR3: TGCAGCGCCACCGGGGGGGAACCAATCACAGATACGCAGTATTTT.

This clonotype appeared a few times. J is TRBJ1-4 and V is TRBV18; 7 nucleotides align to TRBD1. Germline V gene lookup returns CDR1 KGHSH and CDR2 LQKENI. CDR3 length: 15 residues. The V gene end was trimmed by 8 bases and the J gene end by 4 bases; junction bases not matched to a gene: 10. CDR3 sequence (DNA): TGTGCCAGCCAAAGGGGGCTGGAGAATAATGAAAAACTGTTTTTT. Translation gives CASQRGLENNEKLFF.

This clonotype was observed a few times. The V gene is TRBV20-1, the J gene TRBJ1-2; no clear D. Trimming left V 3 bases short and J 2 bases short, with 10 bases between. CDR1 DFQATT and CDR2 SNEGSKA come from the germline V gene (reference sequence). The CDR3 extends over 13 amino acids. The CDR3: CSARIPGNYGYTF. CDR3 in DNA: TGCAGTGCTAGGATCCCGGGGAACTATGGCTACACCTTC.

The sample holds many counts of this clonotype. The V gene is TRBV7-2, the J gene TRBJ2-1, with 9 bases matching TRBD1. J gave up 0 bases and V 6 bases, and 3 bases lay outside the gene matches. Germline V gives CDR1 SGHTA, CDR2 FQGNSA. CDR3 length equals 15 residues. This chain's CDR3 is CASSPTGGSYNEQFF. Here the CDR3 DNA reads TGTGCCAGCAGTCCGACAGGGGGCTCCTACAATGAGCAGTTCTTC.

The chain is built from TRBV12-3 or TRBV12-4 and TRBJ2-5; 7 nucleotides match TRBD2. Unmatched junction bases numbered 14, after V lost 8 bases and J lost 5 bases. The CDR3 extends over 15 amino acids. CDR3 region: CASSREGAKGETQYF. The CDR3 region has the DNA TGTGCCAGCTCCAGGGAGGGTGCAAAAGGGGAGACCCAGTACTTC.

The CDR3 region has the DNA TGCGCCAGCAGGGATACAGGGGCGTCTAATGAAAAACTGTTTTTT. Translation: CASRDTGASNEKLFF. This chain connects TRBV10-2 to TRBJ1-4; TRBD1 agrees at 7 bases. Trimming cost V 6 bases and J 3 bases; bases outside gene matches: 7. This CDR3 has 15 residues. Germline V gene data show CDR1 as WSHSY and CDR2 as SAAADI.

CDR3 in amino acids: CASSQEYGRNTGELFF. The CDR3 bases are TGTGCCAGCAGCCAAGAGTACGGCAGGAACACCGGGGAGCTGTTTTTT. The chain combines TRBV3-1 with TRBJ2-2; D is unclear. Trimming stripped 0 bases from V and 1 base from J, with 9 bases between. From germline, CDR1 is LGHDT and CDR2 YNNKEL (reference sequence). CDR3 length equals 16 residues.

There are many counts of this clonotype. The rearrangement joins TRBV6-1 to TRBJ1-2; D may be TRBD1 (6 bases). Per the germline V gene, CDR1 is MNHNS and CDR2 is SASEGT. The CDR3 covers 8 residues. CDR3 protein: CAGGGYTF. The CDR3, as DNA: TGTGCGGGGGGCGGCTACACCTTC.

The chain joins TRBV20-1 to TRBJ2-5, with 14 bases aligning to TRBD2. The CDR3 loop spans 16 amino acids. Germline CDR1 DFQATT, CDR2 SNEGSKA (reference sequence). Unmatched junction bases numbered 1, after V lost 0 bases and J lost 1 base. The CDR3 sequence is CSARDGLAGGQETQYF. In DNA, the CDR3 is TGCAGTGCTAGAGACGGACTAGCGGGGGGCCAAGAGACCCAGTACTTC.

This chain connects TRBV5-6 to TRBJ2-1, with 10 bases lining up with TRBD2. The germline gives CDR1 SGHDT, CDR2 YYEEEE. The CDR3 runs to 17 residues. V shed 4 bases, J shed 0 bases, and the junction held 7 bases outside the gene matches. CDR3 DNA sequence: TGTGCCAGCAGCATGTATAGCGGGAGGCCCTCCTACAATGAGCAGTTCTTC. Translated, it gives CASSMYSGRPSYNEQFF.

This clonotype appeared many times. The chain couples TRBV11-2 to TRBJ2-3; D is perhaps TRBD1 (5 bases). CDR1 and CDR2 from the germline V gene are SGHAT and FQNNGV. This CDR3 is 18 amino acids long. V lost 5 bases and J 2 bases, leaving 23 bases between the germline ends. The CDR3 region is CASSPSIGAGYPTDTQYF. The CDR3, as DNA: TGTGCCAGCAGCCCATCTATAGGGGCAGGGTACCCCACAGATACGCAGTATTTT.

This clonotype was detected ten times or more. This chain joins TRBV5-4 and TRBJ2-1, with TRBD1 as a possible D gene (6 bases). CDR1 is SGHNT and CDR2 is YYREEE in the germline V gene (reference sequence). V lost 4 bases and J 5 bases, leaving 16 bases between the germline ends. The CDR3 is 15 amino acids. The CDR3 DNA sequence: TGTGCCAGCAGCACCCAGGGACACCAGGACAATGAGCAGTTCTTC. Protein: CASSTQGHQDNEQFF.

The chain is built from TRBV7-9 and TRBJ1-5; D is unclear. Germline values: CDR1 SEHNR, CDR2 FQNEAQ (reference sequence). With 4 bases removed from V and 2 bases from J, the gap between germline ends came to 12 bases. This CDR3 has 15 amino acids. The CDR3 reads CASSSGGLGNQPQHF. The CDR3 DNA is TGTGCCAGCAGCTCGGGAGGGCTCGGCAATCAGCCCCAGCATTTT.

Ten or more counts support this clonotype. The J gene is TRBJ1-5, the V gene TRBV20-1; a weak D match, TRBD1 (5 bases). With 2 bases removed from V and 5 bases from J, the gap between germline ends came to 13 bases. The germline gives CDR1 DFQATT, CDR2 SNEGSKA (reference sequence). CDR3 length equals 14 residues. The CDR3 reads CSARRGVRDQPQHF. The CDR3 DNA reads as TGCAGTGCTAGAAGAGGGGTTAGGGATCAGCCCCAGCATTTT.

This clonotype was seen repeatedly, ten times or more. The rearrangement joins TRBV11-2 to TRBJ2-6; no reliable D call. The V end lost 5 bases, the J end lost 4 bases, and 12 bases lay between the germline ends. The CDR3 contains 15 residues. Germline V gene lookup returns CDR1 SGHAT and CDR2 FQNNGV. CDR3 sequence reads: CASSPSVPGANVLTF. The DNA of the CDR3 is TGTGCCAGCAGCCCGTCGGTCCCGGGGGCCAACGTCCTGACTTTC. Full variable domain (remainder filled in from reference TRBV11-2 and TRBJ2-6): EAGVAQSPRYKIIEKRQSVAFWCNPISGHATLYWYQQILGQGPKLLIQFQNNGVVDDSQLPKDRFSAERLKGVDSTLKIQPAKLEDSAVYLCASSPSVPGANVLTFGAGSRLTVL.

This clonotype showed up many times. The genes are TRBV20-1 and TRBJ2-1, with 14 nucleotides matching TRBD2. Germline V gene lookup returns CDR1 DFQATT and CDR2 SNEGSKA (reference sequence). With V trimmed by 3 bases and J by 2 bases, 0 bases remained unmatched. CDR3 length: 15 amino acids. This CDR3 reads CSARTSGGAYNEQFF. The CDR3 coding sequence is TGCAGTGCTAGGACTAGCGGGGGGGCCTACAATGAGCAGTTCTTC.

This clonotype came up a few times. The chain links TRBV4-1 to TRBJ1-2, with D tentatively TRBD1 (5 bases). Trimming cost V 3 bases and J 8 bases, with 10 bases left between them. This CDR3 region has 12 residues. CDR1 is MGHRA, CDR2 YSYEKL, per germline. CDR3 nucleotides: TGCGCCAGCAGCCAGGGGCGGGAAGGCTACACCTTC. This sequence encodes CASSQGREGYTF.

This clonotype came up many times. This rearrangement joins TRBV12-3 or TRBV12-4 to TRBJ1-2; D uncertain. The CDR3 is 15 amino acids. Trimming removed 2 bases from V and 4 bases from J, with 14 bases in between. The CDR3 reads CASSLSGSQFYGYTF. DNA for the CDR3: TGTGCCAGCAGTTTATCGGGGTCGCAGTTCTATGGCTACACCTTC.

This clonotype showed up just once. In DNA, the CDR3 is TGTGCCAGCAGTTACTCGGGGGAGGGCTATGGCTACACCTTC. This sequence encodes CASSYSGEGYGYTF. V gene TRBV6-2 or TRBV6-3 combines with J gene TRBJ1-2; the D gene is possibly TRBD1 (5 bases). Deletions cut 0 bases from V and 4 bases from J, with 9 bases between. CDR1 is MNHEY, CDR2 SVGEGT, per germline. The CDR3 covers 14 residues.

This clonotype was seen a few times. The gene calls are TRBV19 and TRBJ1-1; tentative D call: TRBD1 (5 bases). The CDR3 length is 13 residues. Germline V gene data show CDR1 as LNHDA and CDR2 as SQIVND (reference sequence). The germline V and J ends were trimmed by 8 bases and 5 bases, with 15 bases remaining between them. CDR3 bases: TGTGCCAGTGAGGAGGGTCAGGGTACTGAAGCTTTCTTT. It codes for CASEEGQGTEAFF.

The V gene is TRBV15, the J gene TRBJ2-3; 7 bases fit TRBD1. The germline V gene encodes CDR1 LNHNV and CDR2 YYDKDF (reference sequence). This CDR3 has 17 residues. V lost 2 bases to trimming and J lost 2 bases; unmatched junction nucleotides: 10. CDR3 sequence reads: CATSRYTWTGNTDTQYF. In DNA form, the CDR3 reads TGTGCCACCAGCAGATATACCTGGACAGGAAACACAGATACGCAGTATTTT.

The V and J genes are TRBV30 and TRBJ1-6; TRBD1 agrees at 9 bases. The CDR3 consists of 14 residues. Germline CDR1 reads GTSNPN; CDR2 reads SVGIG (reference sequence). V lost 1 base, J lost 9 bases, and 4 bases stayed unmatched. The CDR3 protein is CAWSEGQGSSPLHF. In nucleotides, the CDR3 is TGTGCCTGGAGTGAAGGACAGGGGAGTTCACCCCTCCACTTT.

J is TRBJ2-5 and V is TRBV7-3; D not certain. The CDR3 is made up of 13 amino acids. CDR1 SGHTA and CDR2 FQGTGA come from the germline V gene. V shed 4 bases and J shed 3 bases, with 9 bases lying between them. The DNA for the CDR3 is TGTGCCAGCAGCTCAACCCCCAAAGAGACCCAGTACTTC. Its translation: CASSSTPKETQYF. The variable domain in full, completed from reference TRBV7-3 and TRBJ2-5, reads GAGVSQTPSNKVTEKGKYVELRCDPISGHTALYWYRQSLGQGPEFLIYFQGTGAADDSGLPNDRFFAVRPEGSVSTLKIQRTERGDSAVYLCASSSTPKETQYFGPGTRLLVL.

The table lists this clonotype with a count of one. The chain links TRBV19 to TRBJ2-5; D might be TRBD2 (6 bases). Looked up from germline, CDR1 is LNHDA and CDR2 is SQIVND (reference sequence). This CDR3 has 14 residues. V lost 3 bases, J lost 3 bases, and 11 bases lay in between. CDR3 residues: CASSMGWGEETQYF. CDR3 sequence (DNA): TGTGCCAGTAGTATGGGCTGGGGGGAAGAGACCCAGTACTTC.

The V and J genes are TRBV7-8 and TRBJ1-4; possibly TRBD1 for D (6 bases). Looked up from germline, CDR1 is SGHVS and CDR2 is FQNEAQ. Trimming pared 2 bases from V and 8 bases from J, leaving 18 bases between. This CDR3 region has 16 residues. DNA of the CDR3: TGTGCCAGCAGCTTATTGCGGAGGGGGGCGGAGGAAAAACTGTTTTTT. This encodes CASSLLRRGAEEKLFF.

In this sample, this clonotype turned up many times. CDR3 DNA sequence: TGTGCCAGCAGTTTAAATCCCCCCAACACAGATACGCAGTATTTT. Translation: CASSLNPPNTDTQYF. The chain has TRBV12-3 or TRBV12-4 and TRBJ2-3; D not certain. The V end lost 2 bases, the J end lost 2 bases, and 11 bases lay between the germline ends. CDR3 length: 15 amino acids.

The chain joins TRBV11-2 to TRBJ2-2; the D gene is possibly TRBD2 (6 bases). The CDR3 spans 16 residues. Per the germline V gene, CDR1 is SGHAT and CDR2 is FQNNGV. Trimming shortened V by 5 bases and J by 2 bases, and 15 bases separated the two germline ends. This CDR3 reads CASSPEGGANTGELFF. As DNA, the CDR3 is TGTGCCAGCAGCCCAGAAGGAGGGGCCAACACCGGGGAGCTGTTTTTT.

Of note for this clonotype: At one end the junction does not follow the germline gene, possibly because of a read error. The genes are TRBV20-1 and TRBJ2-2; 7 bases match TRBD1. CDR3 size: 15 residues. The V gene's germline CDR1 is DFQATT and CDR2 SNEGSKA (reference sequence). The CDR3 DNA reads TGCGGTGCGACCTGGGGGACAGCGAACACCGGGGAGCTGTTTTTT. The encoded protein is CGATWGTANTGELFF.

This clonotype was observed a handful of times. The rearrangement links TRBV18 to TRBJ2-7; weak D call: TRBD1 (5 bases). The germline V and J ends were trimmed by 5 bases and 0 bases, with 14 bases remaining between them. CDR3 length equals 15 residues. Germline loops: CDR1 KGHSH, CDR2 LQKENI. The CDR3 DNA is TGTGCCAGCTCAAAAGACAGAACCCACTCCTACGAGCAGTACTTC. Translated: CASSKDRTHSYEQYF.

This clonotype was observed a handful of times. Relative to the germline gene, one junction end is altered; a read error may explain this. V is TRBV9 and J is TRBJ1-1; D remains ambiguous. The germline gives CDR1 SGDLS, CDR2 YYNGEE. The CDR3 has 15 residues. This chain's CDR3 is CASSVALSMNTEASF. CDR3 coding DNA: TGTGCCAGCAGCGTAGCGCTGTCCATGAACACTGAAGCTTCCTTT.